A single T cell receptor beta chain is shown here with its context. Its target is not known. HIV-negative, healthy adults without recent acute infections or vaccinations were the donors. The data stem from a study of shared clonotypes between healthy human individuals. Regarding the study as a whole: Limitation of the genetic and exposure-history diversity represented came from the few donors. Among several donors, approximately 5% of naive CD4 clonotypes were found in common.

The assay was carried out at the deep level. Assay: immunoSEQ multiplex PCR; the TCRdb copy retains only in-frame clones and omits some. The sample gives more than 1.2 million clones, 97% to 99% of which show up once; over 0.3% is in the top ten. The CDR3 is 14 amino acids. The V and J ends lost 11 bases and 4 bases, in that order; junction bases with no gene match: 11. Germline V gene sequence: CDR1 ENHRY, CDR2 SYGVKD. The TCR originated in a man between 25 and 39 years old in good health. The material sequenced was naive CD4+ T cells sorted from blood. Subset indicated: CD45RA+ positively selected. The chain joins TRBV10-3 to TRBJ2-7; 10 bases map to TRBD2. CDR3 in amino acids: CAAGEREGQYEQYF. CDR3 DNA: TGTGCCGCAGGAGAGCGGGAGGGCCAATACGAGCAGTACTTC.